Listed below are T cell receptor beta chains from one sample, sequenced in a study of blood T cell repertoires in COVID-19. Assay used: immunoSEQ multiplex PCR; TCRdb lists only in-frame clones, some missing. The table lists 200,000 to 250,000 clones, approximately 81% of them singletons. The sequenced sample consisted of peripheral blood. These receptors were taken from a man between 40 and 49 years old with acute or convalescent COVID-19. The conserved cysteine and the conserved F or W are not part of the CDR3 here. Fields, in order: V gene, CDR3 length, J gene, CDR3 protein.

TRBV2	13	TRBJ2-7	ASFDVLAVRYEQY
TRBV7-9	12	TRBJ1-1	ASSGSDRDTEAF
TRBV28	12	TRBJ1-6	ASSLGATVQVLH
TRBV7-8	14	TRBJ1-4	ASSLAGYSWIEKLF
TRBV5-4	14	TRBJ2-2	ASSKLRGANTGELF
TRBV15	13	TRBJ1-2	ATSRERGQNYGYT
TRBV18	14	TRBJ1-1	ASSPRQLTGNTEAF
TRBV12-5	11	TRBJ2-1	ASGWGLYNEQF
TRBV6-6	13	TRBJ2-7	ASSNLQGGEYEQY
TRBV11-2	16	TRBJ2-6	ASRPLGASKSGANVLT
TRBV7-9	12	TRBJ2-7	ASVDRGGSYEQY
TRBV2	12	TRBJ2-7	ASHQRAGDNEQY
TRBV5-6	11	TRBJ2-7	ASETGGSWEQY
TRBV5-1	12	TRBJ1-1	ASSSTGGRDEAF
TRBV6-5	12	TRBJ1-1	ASSSGQVHTEAF
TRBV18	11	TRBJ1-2	ASSPDRDYGYT
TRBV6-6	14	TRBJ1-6	ASTPGAGQVNSPLH
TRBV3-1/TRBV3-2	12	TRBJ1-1	ASSPRDRNTEAF
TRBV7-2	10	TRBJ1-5	ASSRAYQPQH
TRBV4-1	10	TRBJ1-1	ASSLQGTEAF
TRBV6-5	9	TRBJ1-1	KRRGWVEAF
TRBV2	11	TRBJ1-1	ASSEARGTEAF
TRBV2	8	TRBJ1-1	ASSLTEAF
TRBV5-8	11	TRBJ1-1	ASSLWGGAEAF
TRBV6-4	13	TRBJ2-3	ASSQGQGPWDTQY
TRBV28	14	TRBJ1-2	ASSLAPTGARYGYT
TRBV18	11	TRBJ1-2	ASSPAVLAGYT
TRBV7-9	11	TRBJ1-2	ASSFTDIAGYT
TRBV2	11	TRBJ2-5	ASSENRVETQY
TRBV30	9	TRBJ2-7	AWSRESEQY
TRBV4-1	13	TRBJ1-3	ASSQHQGTGNTIY
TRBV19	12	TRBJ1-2	ASSPGQGNYGYT
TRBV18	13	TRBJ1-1	ASSPPGLRYTEAF
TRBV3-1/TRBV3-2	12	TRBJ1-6	ASSQARRDSPLH